The 21 T cell receptor beta chains listed next were all sequenced from one sample in a study of cytomegalovirus exposure and HLA in healthy donors. The PCR contained 60 Vbeta and 13 Jbeta primers. Data came from immunoSEQ multiplex PCR; TCRdb stores just in-frame clones and leaves some out. The sample lists approximately 170,000 clones, around 80% seen once, with under 3% in the top ten. The source material was PBMCs. These receptors were taken from a male donor in good health and CMV-seronegative.

The chain joins TRBV9 to TRBJ1-1; tentatively, D is TRBD1 (5 bases). Germline CDR1 is SGDLS and CDR2 is YYNGEE. Between the trimmed V and J ends, which lost 6 bases and 4 bases, there was a span of 16 bases. The length of the CDR3 is 14 residues. CDR3 sequence: CASTSGTGSTEAFF. The CDR3 DNA sequence: TGTGCCAGCACTTCCGGGACCGGGAGCACTGAAGCTTTCTTT.

This chain uses TRBV6-1 with TRBJ2-7, with D possibly TRBD2 on 6 matching bases. Germline assignment: CDR1 MNHNS and CDR2 SASEGT. The CDR3 length is 19 residues. Trimming left V 2 bases short and J 3 bases short, with 26 bases between. The CDR3 sequence: CASSEQMAGRYSSGYEQYF. The CDR3 bases are TGTGCCAGCAGTGAACAGATGGCAGGGAGGTATTCTTCAGGCTACGAGCAGTACTTC.

The CDR3 bases are TGTGCCAGTAGCACTAGCGGGGGGCTTCAAGAGACCCAGTACTTC. This translates into CASSTSGGLQETQYF. The chain links TRBV19 to TRBJ2-5, with 12 bases lining up with TRBD2. CDR1 and CDR2 (germline): LNHDA, SQIVND (reference sequence). The CDR3 has 15 residues. J gave up 2 bases and V 6 bases, and 4 bases lay outside the gene matches.

The CDR3 DNA follows: TGCAGCGTTTCCGAGACAGGGCCGGGGACCCAGTACTTC. It encodes CSVSETGPGTQYF. The chain links TRBV29-1 to TRBJ2-5; 7 bases fit TRBD1. CDR1 is SQVTM and CDR2 is ANQGSEA in the germline V gene. This CDR3 is 13 amino acids long. J lost 7 bases, V lost 5 bases, and 10 bases had no gene match.

The chain couples TRBV18 to TRBJ1-2; D may be TRBD1 (5 bases). This CDR3 comprises 12 residues. The V gene lost 5 bases and the J gene lost 7 bases, with 11 bases spanning the gap. Germline V CDR1 and CDR2: KGHSH, LQKENI. The CDR3 region has the DNA TGTGCCAGCTCATCTCAGGGAACTGGCTACACCTTC. Its translation: CASSSQGTGYTF.

The sample holds one count of this clone. One junction end does not reproduce the germline sequence, and a read error may be involved. The genes are TRBV7-9 and TRBJ1-2, with TRBD1 matching 10 bases. Germline V lookup: CDR1 SEHNR, CDR2 FQNEAQ (reference sequence). This CDR3 comprises 18 residues. The CDR3 DNA reads TGTTCCAGCAGCGTTCTCGGGACAGGGGTTCCCTCGGACTATGGCTACACCTTC. Its protein product is CSSSVLGTGVPSDYGYTF.

This sequence joins TRBV5-1 and TRBJ2-5; TRBD1 agrees at 8 bases. The CDR3 loop spans 15 amino acids. With 4 bases clipped from V and 0 bases from J, the junction kept 5 bases outside the gene matches. Per germline, CDR1 SGHRS and CDR2 YFSETQ. The chain's CDR3 is CASSPGQADQETQYF. In nucleotides, the CDR3 is TGCGCCAGCAGCCCGGGACAGGCCGACCAAGAGACCCAGTACTTC.

V and J are TRBV9 and TRBJ2-1; D possibly corresponds to TRBD1 (6 bases). Germline loops: CDR1 SGDLS, CDR2 YYNGEE. V lost 0 bases to trimming and J lost 9 bases, with 16 bases between them. This CDR3 comprises 15 residues. In DNA form, the CDR3 reads TGTGCCAGCAGCGTAGGTGGGGGCTACGGCACTGAGCAGTTCTTC. This gives the protein CASSVGGGYGTEQFF.

The rearrangement links TRBV5-1 to TRBJ2-7, with 7 nucleotides matching TRBD1. CDR1 and CDR2 from the germline V gene are SGHRS and YFSETQ. The CDR3 runs to 15 residues. After removal of 0 bases from V and 2 bases from J, the junction contained 5 bases not matched to a gene. Here the CDR3 DNA reads TGCGCCAGCAGCTTGGCCCGGGACAGAACCTACGAGCAGTACTTC. This encodes CASSLARDRTYEQYF.

The chain has TRBV2 and TRBJ2-7, with unresolved D. The V end lost 6 bases, the J end lost 1 base, and 4 bases lay between the germline ends. The CDR3 is made up of 11 amino acids. Germline V gives CDR1 SNHLY, CDR2 FYNNEI. The CDR3 protein is CASRSSYEQYF. The CDR3 DNA is TGTGCCAGCAGGAGTTCCTACGAGCAGTACTTC. Drawing the rest from reference TRBV2 and TRBJ2-7, the complete variable domain is EPEVTQTPSHQVTQMGQEVILRCVPISNHLYFYWYRQILGQKVEFLVSFYNNEISEKSEIFDDQFSVERPDGSNFTLKIRSTKLEDSAMYFCASRSSYEQYFGPGTRLTVT.

The chain recombines TRBV25-1 with TRBJ1-6; 9 bases align to TRBD1. The CDR3 spans 14 residues. The junction had 8 bases not matched to a gene; V was cut back by 10 bases and J by 7 bases. Germline assignment: CDR1 MGHDK and CDR2 SYGVNS. The DNA of the CDR3 is TGTGCCACCACCGGGACAGGGTGGAATTCACCCCTCCACTTT. Its translation is CATTGTGWNSPLHF.

This rearrangement joins TRBV6-1 to TRBJ1-5, with TRBD1 matching over 11 bases. V lost 0 bases and J lost 7; bases outside the gene matches: 2. The germline V gene encodes CDR1 MNHNS and CDR2 SASEGT. CDR3 length equals 15 residues. The CDR3 DNA reads as TGTGCCAGCAGTGAAGCGGGGACAGGGGGGCAGCCCCAGCATTTT. It specifies CASSEAGTGGQPQHF.

The chain employs TRBV18 and TRBJ1-1; D may be TRBD1 (5 bases). In germline, CDR1 is KGHSH, CDR2 LQKENI. The CDR3 has 13 amino acids. The V end was cut by 0 bases, the J end by 5 bases, with 7 bases between. The CDR3 is CASSPPSGTEAFF. In DNA, the CDR3 is TGTGCCAGCTCACCACCGTCAGGGACTGAAGCTTTCTTT.

The V call is TRBV18, the J call TRBJ2-3, with D perhaps matching TRBD1 (5 bases). Per germline, CDR1 KGHSH and CDR2 LQKENI. CDR3 length: 13 residues. With 3 bases removed from V and 4 bases from J, the gap between germline ends came to 8 bases. The CDR3 sequence is CASSPAGPDTQYF. In DNA form, the CDR3 reads TGTGCCAGCTCACCGGCAGGGCCAGATACGCAGTATTTT.

This sequence joins TRBV7-9 and TRBJ1-2; 7 bases agree with TRBD1. This CDR3 has 12 residues. The germline V gene encodes CDR1 SEHNR and CDR2 FQNEAQ (reference sequence). Germline trimming cut 3 bases from V and 6 bases from J; bases unmatched to any gene: 1. CDR3 protein: CASSFTGDGYTF. In DNA form, the CDR3 reads TGTGCCAGCAGCTTTACAGGGGATGGCTACACCTTC.

This chain links TRBV7-8 with TRBJ1-1; 8 positions agree with TRBD1. Germline CDR1 reads SGHVS; CDR2 reads FQNEAQ. The trim removed 5 bases at V and 5 bases at J, leaving 7 bases unmatched. There are 14 residues in the CDR3. The CDR3 is CASSIQGVRTEAFF. CDR3 sequence (DNA): TGTGCCAGCAGCATACAGGGGGTGAGGACTGAAGCTTTCTTT.

This chain connects TRBV6-4 to TRBJ2-1; D is perhaps TRBD2 (5 bases). Trimming left V 5 bases short and J 2 bases short, with 7 bases between. From germline, CDR1 is MRHNA and CDR2 SNTAGT. This CDR3 spans 13 amino acids. This chain's CDR3 is CASSPGTYNEQFF. The CDR3 DNA is TGTGCCAGCAGTCCGGGGACCTACAATGAGCAGTTCTTC.

The rearrangement uses TRBV2 and TRBJ2-7; D is undetermined. The V end was cut by 4 bases, the J end by 7 bases, with 17 bases between. This CDR3 spans 14 amino acids. Germline lookup yields CDR1 SNHLY and CDR2 FYNNEI. This CDR3 is CASSGATQPLEQYF. Written as DNA, the CDR3 is TGTGCCAGCAGTGGGGCGACGCAGCCGTTAGAGCAGTACTTC.

J is TRBJ2-7 and V is TRBV7-9, with TRBD1 matching over 7 bases. The CDR3 contains 14 residues. The V gene's germline CDR1 is SEHNR and CDR2 FQNEAQ (reference sequence). The trim removed 5 bases at V and 2 bases at J, leaving 6 bases unmatched. The CDR3: CASSPGTATYEQYF. The CDR3 bases are TGTGCCAGCAGCCCGGGGACAGCGACCTACGAGCAGTACTTC.

This clone occurred once. The rearrangement links TRBV29-1 to TRBJ2-1; D possibly corresponds to TRBD1 (6 bases). The CDR3 covers 14 residues. The V end lost 6 bases, the J end lost 0 bases, and 12 bases lay between the germline ends. CDR1 is SQVTM, CDR2 ANQGSEA, per germline. CDR3 protein: CSVTLTGSYNEQFF. The CDR3 region has the DNA TGCAGCGTGACTCTGACAGGCTCCTACAATGAGCAGTTCTTC.

This rearrangement joins TRBV5-6 to TRBJ2-5, with D possibly being TRBD1 (5 bases). The V end was cut by 0 bases, the J end by 2 bases, with 11 bases between. This CDR3 is built from 15 residues. Germline V gene data show CDR1 as SGHDT and CDR2 as YYEEEE. CDR3 sequence reads: CASSLGGAGQETQYF. The CDR3 DNA reads as TGTGCCAGCAGCTTGGGTGGGGCAGGGCAAGAGACCCAGTACTTC.